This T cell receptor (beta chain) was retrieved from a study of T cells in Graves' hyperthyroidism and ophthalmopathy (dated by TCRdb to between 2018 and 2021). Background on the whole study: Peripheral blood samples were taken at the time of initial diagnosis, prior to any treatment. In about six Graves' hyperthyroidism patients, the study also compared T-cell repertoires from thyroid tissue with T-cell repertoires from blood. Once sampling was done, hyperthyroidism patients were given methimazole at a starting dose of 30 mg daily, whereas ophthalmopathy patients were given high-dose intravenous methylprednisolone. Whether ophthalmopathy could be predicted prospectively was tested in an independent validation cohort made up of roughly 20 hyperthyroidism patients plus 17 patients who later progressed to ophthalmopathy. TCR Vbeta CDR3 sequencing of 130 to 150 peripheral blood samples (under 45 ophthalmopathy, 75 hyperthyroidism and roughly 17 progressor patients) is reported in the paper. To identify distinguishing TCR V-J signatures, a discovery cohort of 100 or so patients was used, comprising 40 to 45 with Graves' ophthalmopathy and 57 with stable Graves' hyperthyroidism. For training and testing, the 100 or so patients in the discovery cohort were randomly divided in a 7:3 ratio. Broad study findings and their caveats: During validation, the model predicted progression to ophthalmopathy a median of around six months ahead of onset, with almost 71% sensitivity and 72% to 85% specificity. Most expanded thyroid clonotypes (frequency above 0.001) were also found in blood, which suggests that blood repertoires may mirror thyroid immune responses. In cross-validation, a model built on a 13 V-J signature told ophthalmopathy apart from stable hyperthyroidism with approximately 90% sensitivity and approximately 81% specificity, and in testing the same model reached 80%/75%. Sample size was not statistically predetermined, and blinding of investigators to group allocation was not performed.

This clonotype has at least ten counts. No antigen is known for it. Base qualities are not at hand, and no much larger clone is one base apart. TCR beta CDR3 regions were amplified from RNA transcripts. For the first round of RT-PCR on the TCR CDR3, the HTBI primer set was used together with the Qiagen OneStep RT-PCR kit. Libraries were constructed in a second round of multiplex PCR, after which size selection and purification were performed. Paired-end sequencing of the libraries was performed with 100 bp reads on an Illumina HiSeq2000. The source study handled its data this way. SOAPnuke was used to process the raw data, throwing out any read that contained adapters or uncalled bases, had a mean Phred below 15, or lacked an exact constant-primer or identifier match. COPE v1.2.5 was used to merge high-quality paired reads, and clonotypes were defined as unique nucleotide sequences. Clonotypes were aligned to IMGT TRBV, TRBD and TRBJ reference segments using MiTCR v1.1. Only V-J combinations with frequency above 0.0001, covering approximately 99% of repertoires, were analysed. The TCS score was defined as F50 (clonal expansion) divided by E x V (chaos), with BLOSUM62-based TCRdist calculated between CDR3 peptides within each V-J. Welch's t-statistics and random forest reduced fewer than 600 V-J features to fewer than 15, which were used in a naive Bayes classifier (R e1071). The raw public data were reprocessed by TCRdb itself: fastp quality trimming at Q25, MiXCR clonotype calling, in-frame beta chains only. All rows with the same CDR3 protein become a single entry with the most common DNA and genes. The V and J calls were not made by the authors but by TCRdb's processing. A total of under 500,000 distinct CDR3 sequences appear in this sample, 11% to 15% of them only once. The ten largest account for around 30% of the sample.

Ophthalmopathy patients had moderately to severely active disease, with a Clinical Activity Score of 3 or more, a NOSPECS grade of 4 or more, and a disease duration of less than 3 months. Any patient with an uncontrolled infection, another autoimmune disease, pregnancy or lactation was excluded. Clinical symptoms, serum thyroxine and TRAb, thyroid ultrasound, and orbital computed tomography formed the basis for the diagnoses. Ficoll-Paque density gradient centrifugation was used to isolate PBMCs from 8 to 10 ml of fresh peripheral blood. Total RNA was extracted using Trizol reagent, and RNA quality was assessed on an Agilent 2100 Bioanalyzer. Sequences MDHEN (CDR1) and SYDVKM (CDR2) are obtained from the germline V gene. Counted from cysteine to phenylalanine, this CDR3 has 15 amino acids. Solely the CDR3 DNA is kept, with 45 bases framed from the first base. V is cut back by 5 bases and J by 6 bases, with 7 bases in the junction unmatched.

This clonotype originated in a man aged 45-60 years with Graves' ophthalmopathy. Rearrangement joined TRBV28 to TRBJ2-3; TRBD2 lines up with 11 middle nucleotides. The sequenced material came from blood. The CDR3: CASSLLAGVSDTQYF. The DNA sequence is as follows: TGTGCCAGCAGTCTACTAGCGGGAGTTTCGGATACGCAGTATTTT.